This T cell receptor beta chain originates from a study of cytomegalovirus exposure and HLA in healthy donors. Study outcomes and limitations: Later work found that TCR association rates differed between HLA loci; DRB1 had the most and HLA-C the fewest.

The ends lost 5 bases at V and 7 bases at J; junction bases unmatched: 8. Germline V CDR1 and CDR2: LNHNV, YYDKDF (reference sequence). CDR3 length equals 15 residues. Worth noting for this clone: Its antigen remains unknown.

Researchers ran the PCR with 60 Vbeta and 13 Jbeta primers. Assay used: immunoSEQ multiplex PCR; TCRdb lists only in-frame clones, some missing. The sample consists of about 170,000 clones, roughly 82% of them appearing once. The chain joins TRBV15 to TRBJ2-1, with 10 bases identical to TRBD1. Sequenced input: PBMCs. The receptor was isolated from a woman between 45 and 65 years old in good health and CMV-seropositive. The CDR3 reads CATSATGTGVNEQFF. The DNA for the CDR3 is TGTGCCACCAGCGCGACCGGGACAGGGGTTAATGAGCAGTTCTTC. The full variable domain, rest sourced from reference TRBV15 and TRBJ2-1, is DAMVIQNPRYQVTQFGKPVTLSCSQTLNHNVMYWYQQKSSQAPKLLFHYYDKDFNNEADTPDNFQSRRPNTSFCFLDIRSPGLGDTAMYLCATSATGTGVNEQFFGPGTRLTVL.